The rows below give T cell receptor beta chains drawn from one sample of a study of T cell responses to AZD1222 COVID-19 vaccine. Profiling relied on immunoSEQ multiplex PCR, and the TCRdb table lists in-frame clones only, not all of them. The sample carries 200,000 or so clones, about 94% recorded once. The sample was peripheral blood, taken 28 days after the second AZD1222 dose. These receptors came from an adult who received the AZD1222 COVID-19 vaccine. The CDR3 runs from the conserved cysteine through the conserved F or W. The order of the fields is CDR3 protein, V gene, J gene, clone size, CDR3 length. Rows give clone size only sometimes, using once, few, many, or a class for an expanded clone.

CDR3aa: CASSEQGWANYGYTF; v_gene: TRBV5-1; j_gene: TRBJ1-2; abundance: .; len: 15
CDR3aa: CASSPYLSSGGTDTQYF; v_gene: TRBV5-8; j_gene: TRBJ2-3; abundance: .; len: 17
CDR3aa: CASSFLGGIDTQYF; v_gene: TRBV2; j_gene: TRBJ2-3; abundance: few; len: 14
CDR3aa: CASSFDGTVAFF; v_gene: TRBV11-3; j_gene: TRBJ1-1; abundance: .; len: 12
CDR3aa: CASSYGTANSPLHF; v_gene: TRBV6-5; j_gene: TRBJ1-6; abundance: once; len: 14
CDR3aa: CASRRQGGGGYTF; v_gene: TRBV27; j_gene: TRBJ1-2; abundance: once; len: 13
CDR3aa: CASSGVGTAKLYGYTF; v_gene: TRBV19; j_gene: TRBJ1-2; abundance: .; len: 16
CDR3aa: CASSEAWGALEKLFF; v_gene: TRBV2; j_gene: TRBJ1-4; abundance: .; len: 15
CDR3aa: CASSKGRGQGITEAFF; v_gene: TRBV21-1; j_gene: TRBJ1-1; abundance: .; len: 16
CDR3aa: CASSDRGPGANVLTF; v_gene: TRBV28; j_gene: TRBJ2-6; abundance: .; len: 15
CDR3aa: CAISERGNREGANYGYTF; v_gene: TRBV10-3; j_gene: TRBJ1-2; abundance: .; len: 18
CDR3aa: CASSPGQGLGQPQHF; v_gene: TRBV18; j_gene: TRBJ1-5; abundance: once; len: 15
CDR3aa: CAWGRATEKLFF; v_gene: TRBV30; j_gene: TRBJ1-4; abundance: .; len: 12
CDR3aa: CATSRVASQETQYF; v_gene: TRBV15; j_gene: TRBJ2-5; abundance: .; len: 14
CDR3aa: CASSGGPGEKLFF; v_gene: TRBV28; j_gene: TRBJ1-4; abundance: .; len: 13
CDR3aa: CASSHPGQGTYNEQFF; v_gene: TRBV5-1; j_gene: TRBJ2-1; abundance: .; len: 16
CDR3aa: CASVPGRSFGNTIYF; v_gene: TRBV19; j_gene: TRBJ1-3; abundance: once; len: 15
CDR3aa: CASRLQGVHNSPLHF; v_gene: TRBV6-5; j_gene: TRBJ1-6; abundance: few; len: 15
CDR3aa: CASSRPLETQYF; v_gene: TRBV11-2; j_gene: TRBJ2-5; abundance: .; len: 12
CDR3aa: CASRAQGPNTEAFF; v_gene: TRBV2; j_gene: TRBJ1-1; abundance: once; len: 14
CDR3aa: CASSYYRRGENSGANVLTF; v_gene: TRBV6-2/TRBV6-3; j_gene: TRBJ2-6; abundance: .; len: 19
CDR3aa: CAISEFEGTGDHSLLHF; v_gene: TRBV10-3; j_gene: TRBJ1-6; abundance: .; len: 17
CDR3aa: CASRYNRNTEAFF; v_gene: TRBV11-2; j_gene: TRBJ1-1; abundance: .; len: 13
CDR3aa: CASRGPSTDTQYF; v_gene: TRBV7-2; j_gene: TRBJ2-3; abundance: .; len: 13
CDR3aa: CASSERSSNEKLFF; v_gene: TRBV2; j_gene: TRBJ1-4; abundance: .; len: 14
CDR3aa: CASSWDRGGYTF; v_gene: TRBV5-5; j_gene: TRBJ1-2; abundance: once; len: 12
CDR3aa: CASSKGEQGAASYEQYF; v_gene: TRBV21-1; j_gene: TRBJ2-7; abundance: many; len: 17
CDR3aa: CASQRDLSYGYTF; v_gene: TRBV28; j_gene: TRBJ1-2; abundance: .; len: 13
CDR3aa: CASSPTGGVGELFF; v_gene: TRBV5-1; j_gene: TRBJ2-2; abundance: once; len: 14
CDR3aa: CASSLGPTGSGNTIYF; v_gene: TRBV5-1; j_gene: TRBJ1-3; abundance: .; len: 16
CDR3aa: CASSQDFLIGTDTQYF; v_gene: TRBV4-2; j_gene: TRBJ2-3; abundance: .; len: 16
CDR3aa: CASSQEGGGKAFF; v_gene: TRBV3-1/TRBV3-2; j_gene: TRBJ1-1; abundance: .; len: 13
CDR3aa: CASSQWASGGAAEQFF; v_gene: TRBV4-1; j_gene: TRBJ2-1; abundance: .; len: 16
CDR3aa: CASSQGTNTEAFF; v_gene: TRBV2; j_gene: TRBJ1-1; abundance: .; len: 13
CDR3aa: CASSSGLLNTEAFF; v_gene: TRBV27; j_gene: TRBJ1-1; abundance: .; len: 14
CDR3aa: CALTRDRGDPWGNEQFF; v_gene: TRBV30; j_gene: TRBJ2-1; abundance: .; len: 17
CDR3aa: CASSPSGVGTQYF; v_gene: TRBV7-2; j_gene: TRBJ2-5; abundance: .; len: 13
CDR3aa: CASSPLEGTEAFF; v_gene: TRBV12-3/TRBV12-4; j_gene: TRBJ1-1; abundance: .; len: 13
CDR3aa: CASSERTGRGREQYF; v_gene: TRBV2; j_gene: TRBJ2-7; abundance: .; len: 15
CDR3aa: CASSTSGGEKLFF; v_gene: TRBV19; j_gene: TRBJ1-4; abundance: few; len: 13
CDR3aa: CASSFGLAGVETQYF; v_gene: TRBV6-2/TRBV6-3; j_gene: TRBJ2-5; abundance: .; len: 15
CDR3aa: CASGRPSGNNEQFF; v_gene: TRBV7-9; j_gene: TRBJ2-1; abundance: .; len: 14
CDR3aa: CASSPGSIGSNQPQHF; v_gene: TRBV7-2; j_gene: TRBJ1-5; abundance: .; len: 16